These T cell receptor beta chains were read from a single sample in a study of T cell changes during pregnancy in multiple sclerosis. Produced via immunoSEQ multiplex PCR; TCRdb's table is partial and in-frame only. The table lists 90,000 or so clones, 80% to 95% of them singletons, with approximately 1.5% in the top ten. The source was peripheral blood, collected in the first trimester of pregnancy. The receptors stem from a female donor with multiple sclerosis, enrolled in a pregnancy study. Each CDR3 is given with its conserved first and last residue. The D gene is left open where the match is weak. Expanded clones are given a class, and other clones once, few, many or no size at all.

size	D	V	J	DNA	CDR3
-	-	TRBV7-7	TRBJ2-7	TGTGCCAGCAGCGTGGCCCCCTCGGGGTACGAGCAGTACTTC	CASSVAPSGYEQYF
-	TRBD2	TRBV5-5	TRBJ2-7	TGTGCCAGCAGCCAATTAGCGGGAGGGGACTTCGAGCAGTACTTC	CASSQLAGGDFEQYF
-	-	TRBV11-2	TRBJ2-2	TGTGCCAGCAGCCAGAAGTTGGGGGGCACCGGGGAGCTGTTTTTT	CASSQKLGGTGELFF
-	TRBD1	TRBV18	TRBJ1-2	TGTGCCAGCTCACCGTGGGACAGGGTTAACTATGGCTACACCTTC	CASSPWDRVNYGYTF
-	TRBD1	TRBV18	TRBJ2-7	TGTGCCAGCTCAACGTACAGGGGTGGCTCCTACGAGCAGTACTTC	CASSTYRGGSYEQYF
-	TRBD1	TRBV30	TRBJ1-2	TGTGCCTGGACCGCGGGACAGGGACATGGCTACACCTTC	CAWTAGQGHGYTF
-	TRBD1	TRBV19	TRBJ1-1	TGTGCCAGTTCTACCCGGACAGGGCGGACTGAAGCTTTCTTT	CASSTRTGRTEAFF
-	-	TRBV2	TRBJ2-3	TGTGCCAGCAGTGAGGGTCTAGCGTCCACAGATACGCAGTATTTT	CASSEGLASTDTQYF
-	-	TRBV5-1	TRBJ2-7	TGCGCCAGCAGCTTGCGACAGTTCCACGAGCAGTACTTC	CASSLRQFHEQYF
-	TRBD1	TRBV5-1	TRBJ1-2	TGCGCCAGCAGCCTGGACAGGGGCTATGGCTACACCTTC	CASSLDRGYGYTF
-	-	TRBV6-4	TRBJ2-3	TGTGCCAGCAGTGACGCGGGACGACGAGATACGCAGTATTTT	CASSDAGRRDTQYF
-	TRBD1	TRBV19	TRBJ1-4	TGTGCCAGTAGTTCGTACAGGGGACGAAATGAAAAACTGTTTTTT	CASSSYRGRNEKLFF
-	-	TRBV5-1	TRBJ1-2	TGCGCCAGCAGCTTGGGAAGGGGCTTCGACGGCTACACCTTC	CASSLGRGFDGYTF
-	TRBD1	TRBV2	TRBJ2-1	TGTGCCAGCAGTCGGACAGGAATGTGGGAGCAGTTCTTC	CASSRTGMWEQFF
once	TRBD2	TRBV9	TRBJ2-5	TGTGCCAGCAGCGTAGGAACTAGCGGGGAGACCCAGTACTTC	CASSVGTSGETQYF
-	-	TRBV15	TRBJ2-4	TGTGCCACCAGCATAGGGACACGCGTAGCCAAAAACATTCAGTACTTC	CATSIGTRVAKNIQYF
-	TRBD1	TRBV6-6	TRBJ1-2	TGTGCCAGCAGCTCATCTGGACAGGGCTATGGCTACACCTTC	CASSSSGQGYGYTF
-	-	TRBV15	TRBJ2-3	TGTGCCACCAGCAGCTACCGGCTAACTAGCTCCAGCACAGATACGCAGTATTTT	CATSSYRLTSSSTDTQYF
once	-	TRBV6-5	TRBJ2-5	TGTGCCAGCAACACGCGGGGCGGCGAGACCCAGTACTTC	CASNTRGGETQYF
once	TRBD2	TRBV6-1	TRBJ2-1	TGTGCCAGCAGTTCACTAGCGTACGTCAATGAGCAGTTCTTC	CASSSLAYVNEQFF
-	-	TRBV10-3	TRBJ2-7	TGTGCCATCATGGACCCCGGGGAGACGGGGGAGCAGTACTTC	CAIMDPGETGEQYF
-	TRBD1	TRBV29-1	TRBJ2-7	TGCAGCGTCGGACAGGGGGGGAACGAGCAGTACTTC	CSVGQGGNEQYF
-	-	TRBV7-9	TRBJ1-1	TGTGCCAGCAGCTTAAACGACGCGGACACTGAAGCTTTCTTT	CASSLNDADTEAFF
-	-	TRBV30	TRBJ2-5	TGTGCCTCTTCCGTAGAGACCCAGTACTTC	CASSVETQYF
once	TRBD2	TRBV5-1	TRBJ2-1	TGCGCCAGCAGCTTGGGTGGCGGGAGCTCCTACAATGAGCAGTTCTTC	CASSLGGGSSYNEQFF
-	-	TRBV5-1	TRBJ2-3	TGCGCCAGCAGACGAACTGTATCAGATACGCAGTATTTT	CASRRTVSDTQYF
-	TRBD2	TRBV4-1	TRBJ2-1	TGCGCCAGCAGCCAATATACTAGCGGGATAGTTTACTCCTACAATGAGCAGTTCTTC	CASSQYTSGIVYSYNEQFF
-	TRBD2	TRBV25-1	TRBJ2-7	TGTGCCAGCAGTGAATCCGGACTAGCTAGTACCTACGAGCAGTACTTC	CASSESGLASTYEQYF